This TCR beta chain derives from a study of cytomegalovirus exposure and HLA in healthy donors. Study outcomes and limitations: Accounts indicate the classifier identified cytomegalovirus status with strong specificity and sensitivity. The study listed approximately 160 cytomegalovirus-associated TCR beta chains.

A word on this clone: The antigen is not known. No DNA is shown, since the ends of the CDR3 on it are uncertain; the CDR3 is the one TCRdb lists.

The method was immunoSEQ multiplex PCR; TCRdb's version includes in-frame clones alone and lacks a portion of them. The sample holds a few hundred thousand clones, 75% to 95% seen once. The sample consisted of PBMCs. This TCR was sampled from a woman aged 18-29 years in good health and CMV-seronegative.

This CDR3 is CAWSVGGGARKFF. The rearrangement links TRBV30 to TRBJ1-2. Termini included, the CDR3 measures 13 amino acids. CDR1 is GTSNPN, CDR2 SVGIG, per germline (reference sequence).